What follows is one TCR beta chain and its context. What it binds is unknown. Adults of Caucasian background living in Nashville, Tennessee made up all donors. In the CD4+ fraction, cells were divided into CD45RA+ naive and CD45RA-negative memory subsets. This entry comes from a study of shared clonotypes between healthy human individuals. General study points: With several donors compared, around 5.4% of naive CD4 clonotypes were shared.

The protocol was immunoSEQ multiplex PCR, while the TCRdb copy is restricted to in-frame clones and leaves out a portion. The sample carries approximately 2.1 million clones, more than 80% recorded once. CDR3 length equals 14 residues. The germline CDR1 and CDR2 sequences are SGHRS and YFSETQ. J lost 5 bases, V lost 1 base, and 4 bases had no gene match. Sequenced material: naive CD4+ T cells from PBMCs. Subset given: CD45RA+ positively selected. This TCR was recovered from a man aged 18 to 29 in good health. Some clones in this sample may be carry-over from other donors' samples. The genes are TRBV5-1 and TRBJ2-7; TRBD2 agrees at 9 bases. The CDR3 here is CASSLTLAGNEQYF. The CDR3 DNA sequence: TGCGCCAGCAGCTTGACCCTAGCGGGAAACGAGCAGTACTTC.